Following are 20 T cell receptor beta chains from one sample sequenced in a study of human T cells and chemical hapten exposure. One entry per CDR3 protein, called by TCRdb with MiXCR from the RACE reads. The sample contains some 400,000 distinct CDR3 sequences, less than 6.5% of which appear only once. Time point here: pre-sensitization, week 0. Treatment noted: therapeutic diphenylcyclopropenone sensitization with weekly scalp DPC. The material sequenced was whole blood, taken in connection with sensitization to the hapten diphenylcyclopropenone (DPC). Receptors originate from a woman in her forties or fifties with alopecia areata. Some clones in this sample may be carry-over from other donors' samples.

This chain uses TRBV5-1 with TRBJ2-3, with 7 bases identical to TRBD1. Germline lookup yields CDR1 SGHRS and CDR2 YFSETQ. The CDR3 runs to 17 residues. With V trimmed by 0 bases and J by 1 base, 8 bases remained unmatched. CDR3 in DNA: TGCGCCAGCAGCTTGGGGGGTACCGGGACAGGCACAGATACGCAGTATTTT. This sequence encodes CASSLGGTGTGTDTQYF.

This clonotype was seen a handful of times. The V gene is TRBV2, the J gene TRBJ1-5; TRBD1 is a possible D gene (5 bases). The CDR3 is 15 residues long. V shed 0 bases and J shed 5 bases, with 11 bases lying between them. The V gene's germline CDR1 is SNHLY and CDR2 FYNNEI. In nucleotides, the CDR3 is TGTGCCAGCAGTGAAGCTACCGGGGGGGATCAGCCCCAGCATTTT. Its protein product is CASSEATGGDQPQHF.

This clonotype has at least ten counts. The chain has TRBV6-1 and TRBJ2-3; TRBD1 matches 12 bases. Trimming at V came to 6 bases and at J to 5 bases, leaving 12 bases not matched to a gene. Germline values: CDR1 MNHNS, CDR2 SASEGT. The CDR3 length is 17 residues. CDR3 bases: TGTGCCAGCAGCACATTGCCGGGACAGGGGGCGGGAGATACGCAGTATTTT. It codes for CASSTLPGQGAGDTQYF.

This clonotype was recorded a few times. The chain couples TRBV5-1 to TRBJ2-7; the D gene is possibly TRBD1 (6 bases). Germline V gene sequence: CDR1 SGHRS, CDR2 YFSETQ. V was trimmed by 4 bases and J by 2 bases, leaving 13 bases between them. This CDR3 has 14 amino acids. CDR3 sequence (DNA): TGCGCCAGCAGCCACGGGACACTTGCCTACGAGCAGTACTTC. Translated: CASSHGTLAYEQYF. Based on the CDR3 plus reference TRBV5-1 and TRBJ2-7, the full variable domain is KAGVTQTPRYLIKTRGQQVTLSCSPISGHRSVSWYQQTPGQGLQFLFEYFSETQRNKGNFPGRFSGRQFSNSRSEMNVSTLELGDSALYLCASSHGTLAYEQYFGPGTRLTVT.

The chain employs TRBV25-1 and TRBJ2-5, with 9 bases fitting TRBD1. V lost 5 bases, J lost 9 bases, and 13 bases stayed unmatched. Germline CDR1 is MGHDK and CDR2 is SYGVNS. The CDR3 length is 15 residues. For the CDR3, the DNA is TGTGCCAGCAGTCCGGACAGGGGATCCTTGTCGGCCCAGTACTTC. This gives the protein CASSPDRGSLSAQYF. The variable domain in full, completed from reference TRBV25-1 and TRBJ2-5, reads EADIYQTPRYLVIGTGKKITLECSQTMGHDKMYWYQQDPGMELHLIHYSYGVNSTEKGDLSSESTVSRIRTEHFPLTLESARPSHTSQYLCASSPDRGSLSAQYFGPGTRLLVL.

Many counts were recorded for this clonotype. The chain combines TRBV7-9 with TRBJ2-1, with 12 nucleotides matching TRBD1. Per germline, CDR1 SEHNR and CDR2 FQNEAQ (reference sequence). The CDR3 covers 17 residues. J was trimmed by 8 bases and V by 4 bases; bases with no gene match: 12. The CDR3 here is CASSSPTGQGARDEQFF. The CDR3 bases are TGTGCCAGCAGCTCTCCGACGGGACAGGGGGCGCGGGATGAGCAGTTCTTC.

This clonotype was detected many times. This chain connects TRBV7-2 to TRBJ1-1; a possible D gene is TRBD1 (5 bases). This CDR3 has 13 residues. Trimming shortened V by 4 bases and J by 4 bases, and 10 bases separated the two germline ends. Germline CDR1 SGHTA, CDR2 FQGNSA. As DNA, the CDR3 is TGTGCCAGCAGCTCCCGGGGCGGCACTGAAGCTTTCTTT. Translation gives CASSSRGGTEAFF.

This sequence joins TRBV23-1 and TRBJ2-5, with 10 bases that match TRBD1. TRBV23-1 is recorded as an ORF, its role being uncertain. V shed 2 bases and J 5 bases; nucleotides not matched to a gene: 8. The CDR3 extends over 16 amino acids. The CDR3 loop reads CASSQPGQGMEETQYF. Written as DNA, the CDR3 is TGCGCCAGCAGTCAACCGGGACAGGGGATGGAGGAGACCCAGTACTTC.

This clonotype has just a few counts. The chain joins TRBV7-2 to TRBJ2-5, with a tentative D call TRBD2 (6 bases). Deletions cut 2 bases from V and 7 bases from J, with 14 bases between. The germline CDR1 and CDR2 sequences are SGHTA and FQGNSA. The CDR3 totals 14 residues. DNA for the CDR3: TGTGCCAGCAGCTTACTGGGACTTCGCGGGACCCAGTACTTC. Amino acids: CASSLLGLRGTQYF.

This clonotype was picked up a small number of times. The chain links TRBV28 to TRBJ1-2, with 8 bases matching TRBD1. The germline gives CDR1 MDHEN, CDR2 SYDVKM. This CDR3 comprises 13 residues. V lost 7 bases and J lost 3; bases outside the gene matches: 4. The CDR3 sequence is CASTGTGYYGYTF. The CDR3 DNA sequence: TGTGCCAGCACGGGGACAGGTTACTATGGCTACACCTTC.

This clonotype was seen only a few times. CDR3: CASSLGAGPNQPQHF. CDR3 DNA: TGTGCCAGCAGCTTAGGGGCCGGACCCAATCAGCCCCAGCATTTT. This chain uses TRBV5-4 with TRBJ1-5, with D perhaps matching TRBD1 (5 bases). The CDR3 length is 15 residues. Germline V gene sequence: CDR1 SGHNT, CDR2 YYREEE (reference sequence). The V and J ends lost 2 bases and 3 bases respectively, with 12 bases between them.

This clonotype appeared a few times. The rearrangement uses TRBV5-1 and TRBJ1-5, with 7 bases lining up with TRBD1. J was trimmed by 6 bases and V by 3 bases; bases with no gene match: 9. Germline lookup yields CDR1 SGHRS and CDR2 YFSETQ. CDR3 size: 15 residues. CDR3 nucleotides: TGCGCCAGCAGCTGGGAAGAGGGGGCTCTTCAGCCCCAGCATTTT. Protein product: CASSWEEGALQPQHF.

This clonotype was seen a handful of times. In nucleotides, the CDR3 is TGTGCCAGCAGCGAAGAGGATGGCCGGGATACGCAGTATTTT. Its translation: CASSEEDGRDTQYF. This chain joins TRBV9 and TRBJ2-3; the D is unclear. The germline V and J ends were trimmed by 3 bases and 6 bases, with 14 bases remaining between them. CDR1 and CDR2 (germline): SGDLS, YYNGEE. This CDR3 has 14 amino acids.

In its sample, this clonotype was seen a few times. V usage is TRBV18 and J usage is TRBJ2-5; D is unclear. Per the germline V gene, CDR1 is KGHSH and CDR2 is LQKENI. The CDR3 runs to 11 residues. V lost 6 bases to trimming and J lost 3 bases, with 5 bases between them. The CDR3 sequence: CASSEEETQYF. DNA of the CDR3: TGTGCCAGCTCGGAAGAAGAGACCCAGTACTTC.

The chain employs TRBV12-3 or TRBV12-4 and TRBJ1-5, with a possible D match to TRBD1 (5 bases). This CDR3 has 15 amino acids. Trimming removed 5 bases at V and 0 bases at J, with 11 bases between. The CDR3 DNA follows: TGTGCCAGCAGTCCGACAGCTAATAGCAATCAGCCCCAGCATTTT. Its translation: CASSPTANSNQPQHF.

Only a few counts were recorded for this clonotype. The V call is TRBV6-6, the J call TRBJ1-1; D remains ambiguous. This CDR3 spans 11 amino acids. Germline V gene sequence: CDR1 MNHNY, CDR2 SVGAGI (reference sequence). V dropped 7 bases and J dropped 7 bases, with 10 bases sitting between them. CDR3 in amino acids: CASTVGGEAFF. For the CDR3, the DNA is TGTGCCAGCACCGTGGGAGGTGAAGCTTTCTTT.

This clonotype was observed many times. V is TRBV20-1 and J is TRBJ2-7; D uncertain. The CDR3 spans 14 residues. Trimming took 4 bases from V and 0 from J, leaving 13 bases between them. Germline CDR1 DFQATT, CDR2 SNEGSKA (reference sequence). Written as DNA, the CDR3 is TGCAGTGCTACCGGAGCGACAAGCTCCTACGAGCAGTACTTC. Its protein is CSATGATSSYEQYF.

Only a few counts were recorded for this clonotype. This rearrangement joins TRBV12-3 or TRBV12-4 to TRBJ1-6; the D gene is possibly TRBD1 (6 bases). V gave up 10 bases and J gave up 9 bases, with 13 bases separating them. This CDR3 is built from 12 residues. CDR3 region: CAIGGGSSPLHF. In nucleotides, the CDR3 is TGTGCCATCGGAGGGGGGAGTTCACCCCTCCACTTT.

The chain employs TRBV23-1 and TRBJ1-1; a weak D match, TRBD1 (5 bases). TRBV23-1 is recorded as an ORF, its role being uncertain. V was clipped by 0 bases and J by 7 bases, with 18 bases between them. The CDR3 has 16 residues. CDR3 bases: TGCGCCAGCAGTCAATCGAAGGGGCCTCTATTGATTGAAGCTTTCTTT. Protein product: CASSQSKGPLLIEAFF.

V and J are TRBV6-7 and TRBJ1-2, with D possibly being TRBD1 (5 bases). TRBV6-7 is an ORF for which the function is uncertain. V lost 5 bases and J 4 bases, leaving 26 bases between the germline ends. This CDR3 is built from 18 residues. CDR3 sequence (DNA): TGTGCCAGCAGTACACTCGTTCTGGAGAGGGGCGAGATCTATGGCTACACCTTC. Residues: CASSTLVLERGEIYGYTF.